This T cell receptor (beta chain) was sequenced for a study of blood T cell repertoires in COVID-19. Study-wide background: Material from acute and convalescent COVID-19 was sourced from the United States, Italy and Spain. In each case, the material was cDNA or gDNA derived from T cells, B-cell-depleted T cells, or PBMCs.

Original analysis: Amplifying reference gene primers gave estimates of nucleated cell counts. The data were produced by immunoSEQ multiplex PCR, yet TCRdb's version contains in-frame clones alone and is incomplete. V, J and clone size reflect that table, while D and trimming were determined from the DNA. The table records 140,000 or so clones, about 74% of them present only once. The sample taken for sequencing was peripheral blood. This receptor was identified in a man aged 45-65 years with acute or convalescent COVID-19.

As DNA, the CDR3 is TGTGCCTGGACCCTTACTAGCGGGGGGCCCCAGTACTTC. It encodes CAWTLTSGGPQYF. The rearrangement uses TRBV30 and TRBJ2-7; 12 nucleotides align to TRBD2. The CDR3 consists of 13 residues. The germline gives CDR1 GTSNPN, CDR2 SVGIG (reference sequence). V trimming: 4 bases; J trimming: 10 bases; junction bases outside the gene matches: 8. Variable domain in full (rest from reference TRBV30 and TRBJ2-7): SQTIHQWPATLVQPVGSPLSLECTVEGTSNPNLYWYRQAAGRGLQLLFYSVGIGQISSEVPQNLSASRPQDRQFILSSKKLLLSDSGFYLCAWTLTSGGPQYFGPGTRLTVT.